Below, one TCR beta chain is given with its context. Antigen unknown. The limits of the CDR3 on the DNA are not certain, so only TCRdb's listed CDR3 is given. This entry belongs to a study of Ad26.COV2.S vaccination and SARS-CoV-2 variants. The CDR3 length is 16 residues, termini included. TCRdb keeps only in-frame clones here, not all; method: immunoSEQ multiplex PCR. The sample carries 180,000 or so clones, around 88% recorded once. Study-wide findings and caveats: The analyses of TCR breadth and depth may have understated the size of total T cell responses. Vaccine and placebo recipients had comparable breadth of non-spike TCRs.

The material sequenced was peripheral blood, taken after recovery from COVID-19. This sequence originates from a human donor who had recovered from COVID-19. The chain employs TRBV12-1 and TRBJ2-7; the table's D gene call, TRBD2, was not cross checked with the DNA. TRBV12-1 is a pseudogene segment. This CDR3 reads CASSFGEGSTSYEQYF.